This is a list of T cell receptor beta chains from one sample in a study of OX40 agonist ivuxolimab in advanced cancers. The assay was immunoSEQ multiplex PCR, and TCRdb's table has in-frame clones only and misses some. The sample records fewer than 95,000 clones, around nine tenths being singletons. Sequencing used CD4+ or CD8+ T cells sorted from blood, obtained in a trial of the OX40 agonist ivuxolimab. Receptors originate from an adult with an advanced solid tumor such as melanoma, head and neck, liver or kidney cancer. The CDR3 runs from the conserved cysteine through the conserved F or W. A D gene is named only where the DNA matches it firmly. Part of the rows lack a size; the others show once, few, many or a class for expanded clones.

>TRBV7-9|NA|TRBJ2-6|NA
CASSRVRSSGANVLTF
TGTGCCAGCAGCCGAGTCAGGAGCTCTGGGGCCAACGTCCTGACTTTC
>TRBV7-2|NA|TRBJ2-1|NA
CASSSTNAGEQFF
TGTGCCAGCAGCTCAACGAATGCGGGTGAGCAGTTCTTC
>TRBV5-1|TRBD1|TRBJ1-5|NA
CASSLGQGADQPQHF
TGCGCCAGCAGCTTGGGGCAGGGGGCTGATCAGCCCCAGCATTTT
>TRBV19|NA|TRBJ1-1|NA
CASSIDMVDSIYLGAEAFF
TGTGCCAGTAGTATAGATATGGTAGACAGTATCTACCTAGGGGCTGAAGCTTTCTTT
>TRBV19|TRBD1|TRBJ2-1|NA
CASKARDRDDGEQFF
TGTGCCAGTAAAGCCCGGGACAGGGACGACGGTGAGCAGTTCTTC
>TRBV6-5|NA|TRBJ2-1|NA
CASSPGVGPKQFF
TGTGCCAGCAGTCCAGGAGTTGGGCCCAAGCAGTTCTTC
>TRBV19|NA|TRBJ2-7|NA
CASSNRVSSYEQYF
TGTGCCAGTAGTAACAGGGTTTCCTCCTACGAGCAGTACTTC
>TRBV6-6|NA|TRBJ2-1|NA
CASRNAGSYNEQFF
TGTGCCAGCAGAAACGCGGGGTCCTACAATGAGCAGTTCTTC
>TRBV27|NA|TRBJ2-4|NA
CASSFWGGTVAKNIQYF
TGTGCCAGCAGTTTCTGGGGTGGAACAGTGGCCAAAAACATTCAGTACTTC
>TRBV7-9|NA|TRBJ2-5|NA
CASGETQYF
TGTGCCAGCGGGGAGACCCAGTACTTC
>TRBV30|TRBD1|TRBJ2-3|once
CAWSAGQGRADTQYF
TGTGCCTGGAGTGCCGGACAGGGGAGGGCAGATACGCAGTATTTT
>TRBV29-1|TRBD1|TRBJ1-1|NA
CSVPGTGNTEAFF
TGCAGCGTCCCCGGGACAGGGAACACTGAAGCTTTCTTT
>TRBV5-5|NA|TRBJ1-5|NA
CASSFTFGEPQHF
TGTGCCAGCAGCTTCACCTTCGGCGAGCCCCAGCATTTT
>TRBV10-3|NA|TRBJ2-3|NA
CAISAQDTQYF
TGTGCCATCAGTGCGCAAGATACGCAGTATTTT
>TRBV27|TRBD2|TRBJ2-5|NA
CASSLREGSQYF
TGTGCCAGCAGTTTACGGGAGGGCTCCCAGTACTTC
>TRBV6-5|NA|TRBJ2-5|NA
CASSRPSERGETQYF
TGTGCCAGCAGTCGCCCCAGTGAGCGTGGGGAGACCCAGTACTTC
>TRBV19|NA|TRBJ2-3|NA
CASSATLDTDTQYF
TGTGCCAGTAGTGCGACTTTGGACACAGATACGCAGTATTTT
>TRBV6-1|TRBD2|TRBJ2-7|NA
CASSGRTSGTYEQYF
TGTGCCAGCAGTGGAAGGACTAGCGGTACCTACGAGCAGTACTTC
>TRBV4-2|TRBD2|TRBJ2-1|NA
CASSQVLAGTGKKEQFF
TGTGCCAGCAGCCAAGTACTAGCGGGTACGGGCAAGAAGGAGCAGTTCTTC
>TRBV30|TRBD1|TRBJ2-7|NA
CAWARRAGGYEQYF
TGTGCCTGGGCCCGTAGGGCAGGGGGATACGAGCAGTACTTC
>TRBV5-1|NA|TRBJ1-1|NA
CASSRETRGTEAFF
TGCGCCAGCAGCCGTGAGACGAGGGGTACTGAAGCTTTCTTT
>TRBV4-1|NA|TRBJ1-2|NA
CASSRVQGRNYGYTF
TGCGCCAGCAGCCGCGTCCAGGGAAGAAACTATGGCTACACCTTC
>TRBV6-1|NA|TRBJ1-1|NA
CASSVGWQGTEAFF
TGTGCCAGCAGTGTTGGGTGGCAGGGCACTGAAGCTTTCTTT
>TRBV2|TRBD1|TRBJ2-3|NA
CASTDRPMGTQYF
TGTGCCAGCACGGACAGGCCGATGGGTACGCAGTATTTT
>TRBV7-2|NA|TRBJ1-5|NA
CASSPRGGSNQPQHF
TGTGCCAGCAGCCCCCGAGGAGGTAGCAATCAGCCCCAGCATTTT
>TRBV6-5|NA|TRBJ2-7|NA
CASRLNRDATYEQYF
TGTGCCAGCAGGCTGAACCGGGACGCCACCTACGAGCAGTACTTC
>TRBV10-3|TRBD1|TRBJ2-7|NA
CAINDGDRGSYEQYF
TGTGCCATCAATGACGGGGACAGGGGGTCCTACGAGCAGTACTTC
>TRBV6-5|NA|TRBJ2-2|NA
CASSASSTGELFF
TGTGCCAGCAGTGCTTCTTCCACCGGGGAGCTGTTTTTT
>TRBV9|TRBD1|TRBJ1-1|NA
CASSQQGAQTEAFF
TGTGCCAGCAGCCAACAGGGGGCGCAAACTGAAGCTTTCTTT
>TRBV29-1|NA|TRBJ2-1|few
CSVEPDSRLNEQFF
TGCAGCGTTGAACCAGACTCCCGTTTAAATGAGCAGTTCTTC
>TRBV18|NA|TRBJ1-1|NA
CASSPAGAESEAFF
TGTGCCAGCTCACCTGCAGGGGCTGAATCTGAAGCTTTCTTT
>TRBV29-1|NA|TRBJ2-3|NA
CSVALTDTQYF
TGCAGCGTAGCCCTCACAGATACGCAGTATTTT
>TRBV7-2|NA|TRBJ1-6|NA
CASSLMDPSNSPLHF
TGTGCCAGCAGCTTAATGGACCCTAGTAATTCACCCCTCCACTTT
>TRBV5-1|NA|TRBJ1-4|NA
CASSHEWAGQEKLFF
TGCGCCAGCAGCCACGAATGGGCAGGGCAAGAAAAACTGTTTTTT
>TRBV5-5|NA|TRBJ1-2|NA
CASSLVTHDYTF
TGTGCCAGCAGCTTGGTGACTCATGACTACACCTTC
>TRBV6-1|TRBD1|TRBJ1-2|NA
CASKQGARGYTF
TGTGCCAGCAAACAGGGGGCACGTGGCTACACCTTC
>TRBV27|NA|TRBJ2-7|few
CASSLGAEGDEQYF
TGTGCCAGCAGTTTAGGGGCGGAGGGGGACGAGCAGTACTTC
>TRBV29-1|NA|TRBJ2-7|NA
CSAGSGYEQYF
TGCAGCGCGGGGAGCGGCTACGAGCAGTACTTC
>TRBV7-9|NA|TRBJ2-1|NA
CASSLLPREEQFF
TGTGCCAGCAGCCTGCTCCCCCGGGAAGAGCAGTTCTTC
>TRBV27|NA|TRBJ2-2|NA
CASSSHKIVTGELFF
TGTGCCAGCAGTTCCCACAAAATTGTCACCGGGGAGCTGTTTTTT
>TRBV18|NA|TRBJ1-5|NA
CASSPTVIMGRSNQPQHF
TGTGCCAGCTCACCAACTGTCATCATGGGACGGAGCAATCAGCCCCAGCATTTT
>TRBV29-1|TRBD1|TRBJ2-7|NA
CSVEDTGDRGYEQYF
TGCAGCGTTGAAGATACTGGTGACAGGGGATACGAGCAGTACTTC
>TRBV15|TRBD1|TRBJ1-4|NA
CATSRGGTGGVREKLFF
TGTGCCACCAGCCGAGGAGGGACAGGGGGCGTTCGTGAAAAACTGTTTTTT
>TRBV5-4|TRBD2|TRBJ2-3|NA
CASSAGIAGLGTTDTQYF
TGTGCCAGCAGTGCCGGGATAGCGGGGTTGGGGACCACAGATACGCAGTATTTT
>TRBV7-8|TRBD1|TRBJ1-2|NA
CASSLQRGRPYGYTF
TGTGCCAGCAGCTTGCAGAGGGGGCGTCCCTATGGCTACACCTTC
>TRBV10-2|NA|TRBJ2-1|NA
CASKSGVAYNEQFF
TGCGCCAGCAAGTCGGGGGTGGCCTACAATGAGCAGTTCTTC
>TRBV19|NA|TRBJ2-7|NA
CASSIQASYEQYF
TGTGCCAGTAGTATTCAGGCATCCTACGAGCAGTACTTC
>TRBV30|NA|TRBJ1-4|NA
CACPGTESNEKLFF
TGTGCCTGCCCTGGGACGGAGAGTAATGAAAAACTGTTTTTT
>TRBV9|TRBD1|TRBJ2-1|NA
CASSGHQGAGLEVYNEQFF
TGTGCCAGCAGCGGTCACCAGGGGGCTGGGCTCGAAGTCTACAATGAGCAGTTCTTC
>TRBV5-6|NA|TRBJ1-5|NA
CASSFSLHQPQHF
TGTGCCAGCAGCTTTAGCCTCCATCAGCCCCAGCATTTT
>TRBV30|NA|TRBJ2-2|NA
CAWSFLLQGTGELFF
TGTGCCTGGAGTTTCCTCTTACAGGGTACCGGGGAGCTGTTTTTT
>TRBV9|TRBD2|TRBJ2-5|NA
CASSSRTSGTGSGTQYF
TGTGCCAGCAGCTCTCGGACTAGCGGGACAGGTTCGGGGACCCAGTACTTC